This T cell receptor beta chain was sequenced for a study of technical replicates of blood from a handful of donors. Assay used: immunoSEQ multiplex PCR; TCRdb lists only in-frame clones, some missing. The table lists under 85,000 clones, around 90% of them singletons. The V and J ends lost 4 bases and 0 bases respectively, with 10 bases between them. Germline V gene data show CDR1 as SGHTA and CDR2 as FQGTGA. This CDR3 has 15 amino acids. The receptor was isolated from a human donor in good health. V usage is TRBV7-3 and J usage is TRBJ2-1; D is perhaps TRBD2 (6 bases). What was sequenced was T cells isolated from PBMCs. CDR3 sequence: CASSSGTLSYNEQFF. CDR3 coding DNA: TGTGCCAGCAGCTCCGGGACTCTCTCCTACAATGAGCAGTTCTTC.